This section outlines one T cell receptor beta chain sequence together with its context. V was clipped by 6 bases and J by 2 bases, with 17 bases between them. Germline values: CDR1 SNHLY, CDR2 FYNNEI. The CDR3 runs 16 residues. This sample stems from a study of control samples from healthy donors and cancer patients. Method: immunoSEQ multiplex PCR; TCRdb's copy keeps in-frame clones and lacks some. Here the sample spans approximately 82,000 clones, approximately 93% being singletons. The sequenced sample was PBMCs. The source is a woman between 40 and 50 years old with lung cancer. The V call is TRBV2, the J call TRBJ2-1; D may be TRBD1 (5 bases). The CDR3 spells CASSQVRVPPYNEQFF. For the CDR3, the DNA is TGTGCCAGCAGCCAAGTCAGGGTGCCACCCTACAATGAGCAGTTCTTC.